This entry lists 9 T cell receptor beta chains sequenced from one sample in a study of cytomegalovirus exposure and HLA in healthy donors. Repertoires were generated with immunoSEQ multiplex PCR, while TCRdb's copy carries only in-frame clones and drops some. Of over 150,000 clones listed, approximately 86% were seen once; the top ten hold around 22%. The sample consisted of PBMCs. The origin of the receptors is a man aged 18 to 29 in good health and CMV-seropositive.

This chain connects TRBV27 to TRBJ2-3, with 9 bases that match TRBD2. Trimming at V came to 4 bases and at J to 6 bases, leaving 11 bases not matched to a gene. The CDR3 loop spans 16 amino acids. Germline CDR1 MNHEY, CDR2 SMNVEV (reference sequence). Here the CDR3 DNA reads TGTGCCAGCAGTTCACCCGCGGGGGGGCCGTCGGATACGCAGTATTTT. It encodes CASSSPAGGPSDTQYF.

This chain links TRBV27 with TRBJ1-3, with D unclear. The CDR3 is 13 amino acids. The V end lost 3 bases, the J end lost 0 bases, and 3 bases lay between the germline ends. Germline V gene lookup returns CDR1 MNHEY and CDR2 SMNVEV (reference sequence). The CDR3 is CASSFLSGNTIYF. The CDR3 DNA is TGTGCCAGCAGTTTCCTCTCTGGAAACACCATATATTTT.

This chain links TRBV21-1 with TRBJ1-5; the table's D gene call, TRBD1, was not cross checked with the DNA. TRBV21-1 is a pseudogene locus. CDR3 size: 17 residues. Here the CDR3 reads CASSKGDRGRSNQPQHF. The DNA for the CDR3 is TGTGCCAGCAGCAAAGGGGACAGGGGGCGTAGCAATCAGCCCCAGCATTTT.

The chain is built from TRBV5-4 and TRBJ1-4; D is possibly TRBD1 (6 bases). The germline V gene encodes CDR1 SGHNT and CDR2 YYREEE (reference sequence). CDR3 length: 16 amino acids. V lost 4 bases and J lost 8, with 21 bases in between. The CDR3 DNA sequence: TGTGCCAGCAGCACCCAGGGAGTCCCGGGGGGCGAAAAACTGTTTTTT. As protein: CASSTQGVPGGEKLFF. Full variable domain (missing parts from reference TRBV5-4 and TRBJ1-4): ETGVTQSPTHLIKTRGQQVTLRCSSQSGHNTVSWYQQALGQGPQFIFQYYREEENGRGNFPPRFSGLQFPNYSSELNVNALELDDSALYLCASSTQGVPGGEKLFFGSGTQLSVL.

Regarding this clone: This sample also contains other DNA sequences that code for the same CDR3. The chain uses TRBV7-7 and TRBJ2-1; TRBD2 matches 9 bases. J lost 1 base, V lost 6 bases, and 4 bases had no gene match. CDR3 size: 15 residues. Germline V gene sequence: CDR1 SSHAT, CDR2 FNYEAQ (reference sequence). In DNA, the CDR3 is TGTGCCAGCAGTCCTCTAGCGGGGTCCTACAATGAGCAGTTCTTC. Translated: CASSPLAGSYNEQFF.

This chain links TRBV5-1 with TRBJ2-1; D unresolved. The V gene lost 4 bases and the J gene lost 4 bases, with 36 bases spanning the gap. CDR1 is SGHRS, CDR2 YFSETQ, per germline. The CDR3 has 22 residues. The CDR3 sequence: CASSAGYAIYGRGTDKYNEQFF. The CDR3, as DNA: TGCGCCAGCAGCGCTGGCTACGCTATATATGGAAGAGGTACCGATAAATACAATGAGCAGTTCTTC.

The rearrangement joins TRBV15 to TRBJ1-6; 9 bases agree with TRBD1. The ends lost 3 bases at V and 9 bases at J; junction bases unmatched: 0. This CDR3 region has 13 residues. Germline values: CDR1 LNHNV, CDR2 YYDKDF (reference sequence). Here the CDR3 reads CATSRDRGSPLHF. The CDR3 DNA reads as TGTGCCACCAGCAGGGACAGGGGTTCACCCCTCCACTTT.

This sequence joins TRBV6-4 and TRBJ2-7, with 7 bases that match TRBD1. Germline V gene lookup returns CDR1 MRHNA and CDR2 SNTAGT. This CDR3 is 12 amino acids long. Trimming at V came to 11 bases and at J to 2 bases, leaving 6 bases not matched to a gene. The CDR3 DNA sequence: TGTGCCGGATCGGGACAGACCTACGAGCAGTACTTC. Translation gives CAGSGQTYEQYF.

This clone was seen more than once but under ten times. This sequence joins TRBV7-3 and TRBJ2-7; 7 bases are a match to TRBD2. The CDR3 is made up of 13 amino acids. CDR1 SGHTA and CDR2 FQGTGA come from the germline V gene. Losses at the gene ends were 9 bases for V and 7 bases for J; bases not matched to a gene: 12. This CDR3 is CASGDGPAGEQYF. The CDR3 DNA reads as TGTGCCAGTGGAGATGGGCCAGCGGGGGAGCAGTACTTC.